The 24 T cell receptor beta chains below were found in one sample sequenced in a study of T-cell memory formation after mild COVID-19. Each CDR3 protein gets one entry after TCRdb re-called the 5' RACE reads with MiXCR. The sample carries some 200,000 distinct CDR3 sequences, over 9% recorded once. The specimen sequenced was PBMCs or a T cell subset sorted from them (not recorded which). These receptors came from a man in his late teens or twenties who had mild COVID-19 (a few samples of this study predate the infection). Cell type and time point are not known.

The chain recombines TRBV2 with TRBJ1-5, with D possibly matching TRBD1 (5 bases). With 4 bases removed from V and 1 base from J, the gap between germline ends came to 11 bases. The CDR3 consists of 15 residues. Germline V gene lookup returns CDR1 SNHLY and CDR2 FYNNEI. CDR3 in amino acids: CASSVTGGSNQPQHF. As DNA, the CDR3 is TGTGCCAGCAGTGTGACGGGGGGAAGCAATCAGCCCCAGCATTTT.

This clonotype was detected only a few times. The chain is built from TRBV3-1 and TRBJ2-7, with D uncertain. V lost 1 base and J 4 bases, leaving 11 bases between the germline ends. Germline CDR1 LGHDT, CDR2 YNNKEL (reference sequence). CDR3 length equals 14 residues. CDR3 bases: TGTGCCAGCAGCCAAGGCAGAACGAGATACGAGCAGTACTTC. As protein: CASSQGRTRYEQYF.

The chain couples TRBV7-8 to TRBJ1-5; 12 bases map to TRBD1. CDR1 is SGHVS and CDR2 is FQNEAQ in the germline V gene. V shed 2 bases and J 7 bases; nucleotides not matched to a gene: 3. This CDR3 has 15 amino acids. In DNA, the CDR3 is TGTGCCAGCAGCTTATTGGGGACAGGGGGCCAGCCCCAGCATTTT. This gives the protein CASSLLGTGGQPQHF.

In its sample, this clonotype was seen a few times. The chain recombines TRBV4-3 with TRBJ1-2; 7 bases are a match to TRBD1. Germline V gene data show CDR1 as LGHNA and CDR2 as YSLEER. The CDR3 loop spans 14 amino acids. V lost 0 bases and J lost 8; bases outside the gene matches: 6. The CDR3 nucleotides are TGCGCCAGCAGCCAAGATCTACAGGGGAGAGGCTACACCTTC. As protein: CASSQDLQGRGYTF.

The gene calls are TRBV5-4 and TRBJ2-7; tentatively, D is TRBD2 (6 bases). This CDR3 is built from 14 residues. Germline assignment: CDR1 SGHNT and CDR2 YYREEE (reference sequence). The ends were cut back, 0 bases at V and 4 bases at J, with 11 bases in the middle. The CDR3 spells CASSLGRGNYEQYF. CDR3 DNA sequence: TGTGCCAGCAGCTTGGGTCGGGGGAATTACGAGCAGTACTTC.

The CDR3 DNA follows: TGTGCTAGTGGTTCTTGGTCCTACACTGAAGCTTTCTTT. Amino acid sequence: CASGSWSYTEAFF. The J gene is TRBJ1-1, the V gene TRBV12-5, with D hard to call. The germline V and J ends were trimmed by 4 bases and 3 bases, with 9 bases remaining between them. This CDR3 has 13 amino acids. CDR1 and CDR2 (germline): LGHNT, FRNRAP. The full variable domain, its missing parts supplied by reference TRBV12-5 and TRBJ1-1, is DARVTQTPRHKVTEMGQEVTMRCQPILGHNTVFWYRQTMMQGLELLAYFRNRAPLDDSGMPKDRFSAEMPDATLATLKIQPSEPRDSAVYFCASGSWSYTEAFFGQGTRLTVV.

In its sample, this clonotype was seen a few times. The CDR3, as DNA: TGTGCCAGCAGACAGGGGGCGAACACCGGGGAGCTGTTTTTT. The encoded protein is CASRQGANTGELFF. This chain links TRBV7-3 with TRBJ2-2, with 8 bases identical to TRBD1. This CDR3 comprises 14 residues. V dropped 6 bases and J dropped 0; count of bases not matched to a gene: 0. Germline CDR1 SGHTA, CDR2 FQGTGA.

The chain recombines TRBV20-1 with TRBJ2-3; D not certain. V was shortened by 4 bases and J by 2 bases, with 4 bases between the two germline ends. Germline lookup yields CDR1 DFQATT and CDR2 SNEGSKA (reference sequence). The length of the CDR3 is 11 residues. For the CDR3, the DNA is TGCAGTGCTATTTACACAGATACGCAGTATTTT. It specifies CSAIYTDTQYF.

The V call is TRBV18, the J call TRBJ1-1; no clear D gene. V lost 6 bases and J lost 2, with 16 bases in between. From germline, CDR1 is KGHSH and CDR2 LQKENI. This CDR3 region has 15 residues. The chain's CDR3 is CASSQTTLLNTEAFF. The CDR3 DNA sequence: TGTGCCAGCTCCCAGACCACGCTATTAAACACTGAAGCTTTCTTT.

The chain couples TRBV7-2 to TRBJ1-1, with D possibly being TRBD1 (6 bases). The CDR3 is 14 residues long. CDR1 and CDR2 from the germline V gene are SGHTA and FQGNSA. V shed 6 bases and J shed 1 base, with 12 bases lying between them. The CDR3, as DNA: TGTGCCAGCAGTCCCACCAGGGGGAACACTGAAGCTTTCTTT. The encoded protein is CASSPTRGNTEAFF.

This clonotype was detected a few times. The chain recombines TRBV20-1 with TRBJ1-5; 10 bases map to TRBD1. The J segment lost 4 bases and the V segment lost 5 bases, leaving 2 bases of the junction unmatched. The length of the CDR3 is 13 residues. CDR1 and CDR2 (germline): DFQATT, SNEGSKA (reference sequence). CDR3 in amino acids: CSAWDRGNQPQHF. The CDR3 bases are TGCAGTGCTTGGGACAGGGGAAATCAGCCCCAGCATTTT.

This clonotype turned up a few times. V and J are TRBV5-1 and TRBJ2-2, with D tentatively TRBD2 (7 bases). CDR1 and CDR2 from the germline V gene are SGHRS and YFSETQ. The CDR3 extends over 16 amino acids. Trimming took off 4 bases at V and 4 bases at J, with 17 bases between the two ends. CDR3 bases: TGCGCCAGCAGCCCGGGGGGCGGGTCCTCCACCGGGGAGCTGTTTTTT. This sequence encodes CASSPGGGSSTGELFF. Supplemented by reference TRBV5-1 and TRBJ2-2, the full variable domain reads KAGVTQTPRYLIKTRGQQVTLSCSPISGHRSVSWYQQTPGQGLQFLFEYFSETQRNKGNFPGRFSGRQFSNSRSEMNVSTLELGDSALYLCASSPGGGSSTGELFFGEGSRLTVL.

This clonotype was recorded many times. The rearrangement joins TRBV12-3 or TRBV12-4 to TRBJ2-2, with D perhaps given as TRBD1 or TRBD2 (6 bases each). Trimming removed 10 bases at V and 2 bases at J, with 8 bases between. CDR3 length: 12 amino acids. CDR3 sequence reads: CATGGNTGELFF. The CDR3 DNA follows: TGTGCCACCGGGGGCAACACCGGGGAGCTGTTTTTT.

This clonotype was seen more than once but under ten times. The V gene is TRBV11-2, the J gene TRBJ1-1; no clear D gene. The V gene's germline CDR1 is SGHAT and CDR2 FQNNGV. The V gene lost 1 base and the J gene lost 1 base, with 10 bases spanning the gap. This CDR3 is built from 15 residues. DNA of the CDR3: TGTGCCAGCAGCTTAGGTGGGTATCCGAACACTGAAGCTTTCTTT. As protein: CASSLGGYPNTEAFF. Full variable domain (outside the CDR3, taken from reference TRBV11-2 and TRBJ1-1): EAGVAQSPRYKIIEKRQSVAFWCNPISGHATLYWYQQILGQGPKLLIQFQNNGVVDDSQLPKDRFSAERLKGVDSTLKIQPAKLEDSAVYLCASSLGGYPNTEAFFGQGTRLTVV.

The rearrangement uses TRBV27 and TRBJ2-1, with a weak D call TRBD2 (5 bases). The CDR3 consists of 13 residues. Germline values: CDR1 MNHEY, CDR2 SMNVEV (reference sequence). V gave up 7 bases and J gave up 2 bases, with 9 bases separating them. CDR3 sequence reads: CASMRVAYNEQFF. The CDR3 DNA follows: TGTGCCAGCATGCGGGTGGCCTACAATGAGCAGTTCTTC.

Ten or more counts support this clonotype. This chain uses TRBV24-1 with TRBJ2-3; TRBD1 agrees at 10 bases. In germline, CDR1 is KGHDR, CDR2 SFDVKD. The ends lost 4 bases at V and 5 bases at J; junction bases unmatched: 5. The CDR3 totals 15 residues. CDR3 residues: CATSDRTGGVDTQYF. The CDR3 DNA follows: TGTGCCACCAGTGACCGGACAGGGGGAGTAGATACGCAGTATTTT.

This clonotype has more than one count but fewer than ten. The chain joins TRBV20-1 to TRBJ2-7; tentatively, D is TRBD1 (5 bases). The CDR3 runs 12 residues. With 3 bases removed from V and 0 bases from J, the gap between germline ends came to 6 bases. Germline V gene sequence: CDR1 DFQATT, CDR2 SNEGSKA (reference sequence). This CDR3 is CSARTVSYEQYV. The CDR3 DNA is TGCAGTGCTAGGACAGTCTCCTACGAGCAGTACGTC.

The chain recombines TRBV6-1 with TRBJ1-4; the match to TRBD1 covers 7 bases. The CDR3 loop spans 13 amino acids. Trimming removed 8 bases from V and 13 bases from J; junction bases left unmatched: 13. Germline CDR1 MNHNS, CDR2 SASEGT. The CDR3 region is CASDDLGGGGLFF. Written as DNA, the CDR3 is TGTGCCAGCGATGACCTCGGAGGGGGCGGACTGTTTTTT.

This clonotype was detected ten times or more. This chain connects TRBV6-4 to TRBJ1-1, with 9 bases lining up with TRBD1. The CDR3 covers 14 residues. Germline lookup yields CDR1 MRHNA and CDR2 SNTAGT. Trimming removed 8 bases from V and 4 bases from J; junction bases left unmatched: 8. DNA of the CDR3: TGTGCCAGCCGACGGGACAGGGAGGGCACTGAAGCTTTCTTT. Its protein is CASRRDREGTEAFF.

This sequence joins TRBV18 and TRBJ1-5; D gene uncertain. The germline V gene encodes CDR1 KGHSH and CDR2 LQKENI. Trimming removed 2 bases from V and 7 bases from J, with 12 bases in between. The CDR3 contains 14 residues. CDR3 sequence: CASSPESGSQPQHF. The CDR3 coding sequence is TGTGCCAGCTCACCAGAATCCGGGTCCCAGCCCCAGCATTTT.

This clonotype was detected ten times or more. V and J are TRBV7-9 and TRBJ2-3; 10 nucleotides align to TRBD2. The CDR3 sequence is 16 residues long. Germline-derived CDR1 and CDR2 are SEHNR and FQNEAQ (reference sequence). Trimming took 4 bases from V and 4 from J; bases not matched to a gene: 8. The CDR3: CASSSAIAGGSDTQYF. In DNA form, the CDR3 reads TGTGCCAGCAGCTCGGCTATAGCGGGGGGCTCAGATACGCAGTATTTT.

Only a few counts were recorded for this clonotype. This chain joins TRBV6-1 and TRBJ2-3; D is tentatively TRBD1 or TRBD2 (5 bases each). Between the trimmed V and J ends, which lost 1 base and 3 bases, there was a span of 8 bases. This CDR3 is built from 14 residues. CDR1 is MNHNS and CDR2 is SASEGT in the germline V gene. CDR3 in DNA: TGTGCCAGCAGTGAAGGTTGGGGGACAGATACGCAGTATTTT. It specifies CASSEGWGTDTQYF.

This clonotype was picked up many times. The chain employs TRBV4-3 and TRBJ1-5, with a possible D match to TRBD1 (6 bases). CDR1 is LGHNA, CDR2 YSLEER, per germline. This CDR3 contains 15 residues. The V gene lost 0 bases and the J gene lost 7 bases, with 13 bases spanning the gap. CDR3 coding DNA: TGCGCCAGCAGCCAAGATGGGCAGGGGAGGCAGCCCCAGCATTTT. It translates to CASSQDGQGRQPQHF.

This clonotype was counted between two and nine times. The gene calls are TRBV20-1 and TRBJ1-4, with TRBD1 identical over 7 bases. This CDR3 region has 13 residues. The germline V gene encodes CDR1 DFQATT and CDR2 SNEGSKA (reference sequence). V lost 6 bases, J lost 8 bases, and 9 bases stayed unmatched. CDR3 protein: CSAKTGLGEKLFF. CDR3 nucleotide sequence: TGCAGTGCCAAGACAGGGTTAGGCGAAAAACTGTTTTTT.